Shown below are 18 T cell receptor beta chains from a single sample sequenced in a study of cytomegalovirus exposure and HLA in healthy donors (dated by TCRdb to about 2017). Library prep was done by the immunoSEQ multiplex PCR assay. For the multiplex PCR, a mixture combining 60 forward primers for TCR Vbeta segments and 13 reverse primers for TCR Jbeta segments was used. TCRdb obtained this table from immuneACCESS and retained in-frame rearrangements with V and J assigned. These tables miss some clones; where compared with another copy, unresolved V genes account for less than half of the shortfall, and the remainder is unexplained. The table for this sample lists fewer than 200,000 clones; 84% of them were counted only once. The ten largest clones add up to under 1.1% of the sample. The sample comprised PBMCs. The source of these receptors is a man younger than 45 in good health and CMV-seronegative.

The chain joins TRBV25-1 to TRBJ1-2, with D maybe TRBD1 (6 bases). CDR1 is MGHDK, CDR2 SYGVNS, per germline. Trimming removed 5 bases from V and 4 bases from J, with 14 bases in between. This CDR3 contains 14 residues. The CDR3 protein is CASSPPGTSYGYTF. Here the CDR3 DNA reads TGTGCCAGCAGTCCGCCCGGGACAAGCTATGGCTACACCTTC.

This sequence joins TRBV7-2 and TRBJ2-7, with 7 bases matching TRBD1. Germline V CDR1 and CDR2: SGHTA, FQGNSA. The CDR3 is 13 amino acids. V lost 8 bases and J lost 5; bases outside the gene matches: 9. CDR3 in amino acids: CASGPTGLDEQYF. The CDR3 nucleotides are TGTGCCAGCGGCCCGACAGGGTTGGACGAGCAGTACTTC.

This chain connects TRBV6-1 to TRBJ2-5, with 8 bases fitting TRBD2. CDR3 length equals 15 residues. CDR1 and CDR2 from the germline V gene are MNHNS and SASEGT. Germline trimming cut 1 base from V and 5 bases from J; bases unmatched to any gene: 6. The CDR3 loop reads CASSEVAGGRETQYF. The CDR3 nucleotides read TGTGCCAGCAGTGAAGTGGCGGGGGGACGCGAGACCCAGTACTTC.

The chain is built from TRBV5-1 and TRBJ2-2, with 9 bases matching TRBD1. The CDR3 contains 15 residues. Germline V CDR1 and CDR2: SGHRS, YFSETQ. Germline trimming cut 4 bases from V and 4 bases from J; bases unmatched to any gene: 5. CDR3 nucleotide sequence: TGCGCCAGCAGCCACGACAGGGGGGGCACCGGGGAGCTGTTTTTT. The encoded protein is CASSHDRGGTGELFF.

The table lists this clone with a few counts. V and J are TRBV4-2 and TRBJ2-1; 9 bases line up with TRBD1. CDR3 size: 14 residues. Germline CDR1 reads LGHNA; CDR2 reads YNFKEQ. V shed 7 bases and J 4 bases; nucleotides not matched to a gene: 5. The CDR3 is CASMPGQGYNEQFF. The CDR3 DNA is TGTGCCAGCATGCCGGGACAGGGTTACAATGAGCAGTTCTTC.

V is TRBV28 and J is TRBJ2-3; D ambiguous. The CDR3 is 13 amino acids. The germline CDR1 and CDR2 sequences are MDHEN and SYDVKM. Trimming removed 3 bases at V and 5 bases at J, with 9 bases between. The CDR3 bases are TGTGCCAGCAGTTTTCTTCCAGGAGATACGCAGTATTTT. It specifies CASSFLPGDTQYF.

The rearrangement uses TRBV7-6 and TRBJ2-3; TRBD1 is a possible D gene (5 bases). V lost 1 base and J 6 bases, leaving 14 bases between the germline ends. Germline V gene data show CDR1 as SGHVS and CDR2 as FNYEAQ. CDR3 length: 15 amino acids. CDR3 sequence: CASSLVVPPGDTQYF. The CDR3, as DNA: TGTGCCAGCAGCTTAGTTGTCCCACCAGGGGATACGCAGTATTTT. Complete variable domain (other parts from reference TRBV7-6 and TRBJ2-3): GAGVSQSPRYKVTKRGQDVALRCDPISGHVSLYWYRQALGQGPEFLTYFNYEAQQDKSGLPNDRFSAERPEGSISTLTIQRTEQRDSAMYRCASSLVVPPGDTQYFGPGTRLTVL.

This clone was picked up one time. The chain employs TRBV15 and TRBJ2-2; 7 positions match TRBD1. Germline CDR1 reads LNHNV; CDR2 reads YYDKDF (reference sequence). CDR3 length: 15 residues. The J segment lost 0 bases and the V segment lost 6 bases, leaving 4 bases of the junction unmatched. For the CDR3, the DNA is TGTGCCACCAGGAAGGGACAGCCGAACACCGGGGAGCTGTTTTTT. Translated, it gives CATRKGQPNTGELFF.

This clone has only one observation. The J gene is TRBJ2-5, the V gene TRBV5-1; TRBD1 aligns across 8 bases. The V gene's germline CDR1 is SGHRS and CDR2 YFSETQ. The CDR3 totals 14 residues. J gave up 2 bases and V 2 bases, and 2 bases lay outside the gene matches. The CDR3 coding sequence is TGCGCCAGCAGCTTCGGGACAGGACAAGAGACCCAGTACTTC. Its translation is CASSFGTGQETQYF. Full variable domain (rest looked up from reference TRBV5-1 and TRBJ2-5): KAGVTQTPRYLIKTRGQQVTLSCSPISGHRSVSWYQQTPGQGLQFLFEYFSETQRNKGNFPGRFSGRQFSNSRSEMNVSTLELGDSALYLCASSFGTGQETQYFGPGTRLLVL.

The V call is TRBV6-5, the J call TRBJ2-1; TRBD2 might be the D (6 bases). This CDR3 has 14 residues. The germline V and J ends were trimmed by 5 bases and 7 bases, with 15 bases remaining between them. Per germline, CDR1 MNHEY and CDR2 SVGAGI. The CDR3 DNA follows: TGTGCCAGCAGTCGGGACTTCCTCGGGAATGAGCAGTTCTTC. Its protein product is CASSRDFLGNEQFF.

This clone was found a few times. V and J are TRBV2 and TRBJ1-2, with D hard to call. Looked up from germline, CDR1 is SNHLY and CDR2 is FYNNEI. The CDR3 is made up of 15 amino acids. The V gene lost 2 bases and the J gene lost 4 bases, with 14 bases spanning the gap. In DNA form, the CDR3 reads TGTGCCAGCAGTGAATCCTTGGCAGGAGGCTATGGCTACACCTTC. Translated, it gives CASSESLAGGYGYTF.

This chain joins TRBV5-1 and TRBJ1-2; weak D call: TRBD1 (6 bases). The V gene lost 0 bases and the J gene lost 7 bases, with 10 bases spanning the gap. Germline CDR1 is SGHRS and CDR2 is YFSETQ. The CDR3 totals 13 residues. DNA of the CDR3: TGCGCCAGCAGCTTGGAGGGGGTTAGTGGCTACACCTTC. Protein product: CASSLEGVSGYTF.

The genes are TRBV19 and TRBJ2-4; D possibly corresponds to TRBD2 (6 bases). Trimming removed 2 bases from V and 16 bases from J, with 18 bases in between. CDR3 length: 13 residues. CDR1 and CDR2 from the germline V gene are LNHDA and SQIVND (reference sequence). The CDR3 region is CASSITVTGTGYF. The CDR3 DNA reads TGTGCCAGTAGTATAACAGTCACCGGGACTGGATACTTC.

The rearrangement links TRBV5-1 to TRBJ2-1; D unresolved. V was cut by 5 bases and J by 6 bases, with 15 bases left in between. The germline CDR1 and CDR2 sequences are SGHRS and YFSETQ. The CDR3 contains 14 residues. In DNA form, the CDR3 reads TGCGCCAGCAGATCCGGCCCACAGAGCAATGAGCAGTTCTTC. Translating it yields CASRSGPQSNEQFF. Variable domain in full (rest from reference TRBV5-1 and TRBJ2-1): KAGVTQTPRYLIKTRGQQVTLSCSPISGHRSVSWYQQTPGQGLQFLFEYFSETQRNKGNFPGRFSGRQFSNSRSEMNVSTLELGDSALYLCASRSGPQSNEQFFGPGTRLTVL.

J is TRBJ2-3 and V is TRBV12-5; tentatively, D is TRBD2 (5 bases). The CDR3 is 14 amino acids. Germline loops: CDR1 LGHNT, CDR2 FRNRAP. V dropped 3 bases and J dropped 1 base, with 8 bases sitting between them. CDR3 in DNA: TGTGCTAGTGGTTTCTTACTAGGCACAGATACGCAGTATTTT. Its translation: CASGFLLGTDTQYF. Full variable domain (outside the CDR3, taken from reference TRBV12-5 and TRBJ2-3): DARVTQTPRHKVTEMGQEVTMRCQPILGHNTVFWYRQTMMQGLELLAYFRNRAPLDDSGMPKDRFSAEMPDATLATLKIQPSEPRDSAVYFCASGFLLGTDTQYFGPGTRLTVL.

The chain has TRBV11-3 and TRBJ2-6, with D possibly TRBD1 on 5 matching bases. This CDR3 is 15 amino acids long. The germline V and J ends were trimmed by 5 bases and 2 bases, with 10 bases remaining between them. Germline CDR1 and CDR2: SGHNT and YENEEA. The CDR3 sequence: CASSGSGPGANVLTF. In nucleotides, the CDR3 is TGTGCCAGCAGCGGCTCAGGGCCTGGGGCCAACGTCCTGACTTTC.

This clone was recorded a few times. This sequence joins TRBV9 and TRBJ2-3; 9 bases are shared with TRBD1. Germline trimming cut 3 bases from V and 4 bases from J; bases unmatched to any gene: 9. The CDR3 runs 16 residues. Per the germline V gene, CDR1 is SGDLS and CDR2 is YYNGEE. The CDR3 DNA sequence: TGTGCCAGCAGCGCTAAACCGGGACAGGGTGCAGATACGCAGTATTTT. Amino acid sequence: CASSAKPGQGADTQYF.

This clone was picked up one time. The chain combines TRBV25-1 with TRBJ2-1; the match to TRBD2 covers 9 bases. The CDR3 loop spans 15 amino acids. Unmatched junction bases numbered 5, after V lost 3 bases and J lost 5 bases. In germline, CDR1 is MGHDK, CDR2 SYGVNS. The CDR3, as DNA: TGTGCCAGCAGTGACCCATCTAGCGGGAACAATGAGCAGTTCTTC. This encodes CASSDPSSGNNEQFF.